Listed here are 13 T cell receptor beta chains from one sample, sequenced in a study of sequential checkpoint blockade in melanoma. Treatment meaning: randomized to nivolumab then ipilimumab (arm A) or the reverse (arm B). Clones were sequenced by immunoSEQ multiplex PCR, and TCRdb holds only the in-frame ones, with some missing. Here the sample spans roughly 18,000 clones, more than 25% being singletons. The sequences come from tumor tissue (inferred from file names), collected from a patient given nivolumab and ipilimumab in sequence. Receptor source: a human donor with melanoma.

The rearrangement links TRBV7-8 to TRBJ1-4; a weak D match, TRBD1 (6 bases). Germline loops: CDR1 SGHVS, CDR2 FQNEAQ. CDR3 length: 15 amino acids. V was cut by 5 bases and J by 5 bases, with 15 bases left in between. The CDR3 loop reads CASSQETGPNEKLFF. CDR3 coding DNA: TGTGCCAGCAGCCAAGAAACAGGGCCGAATGAAAAACTGTTTTTT.

This clone was counted only a few times. The V gene is TRBV6-8, the J gene TRBJ2-5, with D possibly matching TRBD2 (7 bases). Germline CDR1 reads MNHGY; CDR2 reads SAAAGT. This CDR3 region has 14 residues. Trimming removed 6 bases at V and 2 bases at J, with 13 bases between. The CDR3 nucleotides read TGTGCCAGCAGCCCACAGGGAGGGCAAGAGACCCAGTACTTC. This sequence encodes CASSPQGGQETQYF.

The rearrangement uses TRBV19 and TRBJ2-2; perhaps TRBD2 as D (5 bases). CDR3 length equals 14 residues. Germline lookup yields CDR1 LNHDA and CDR2 SQIVND (reference sequence). The V and J ends lost 7 bases and 0 bases respectively, with 9 bases between them. The CDR3 region has the DNA TGTGCCAGTATAGCGTCAGCGAACACCGGGGAGCTGTTTTTT. This gives the protein CASIASANTGELFF.

This clone was found a few times. CDR3 protein: CASPFGTQNSPLHF. The CDR3, as DNA: TGTGCCAGCCCGTTTGGGACACAAAATTCACCCCTCCACTTT. This chain links TRBV6-8 with TRBJ1-6; D possibly corresponds to TRBD1 (6 bases). V lost 8 bases and J lost 7, with 15 bases in between. Per the germline V gene, CDR1 is MNHGY and CDR2 is SAAAGT. The CDR3 has 14 residues.

This clone was seen a handful of times. The chain couples TRBV11-3 to TRBJ1-4; possible D gene TRBD1, 5 bases. This CDR3 is built from 14 residues. Trimming took off 5 bases at V and 8 bases at J, with 15 bases between the two ends. Germline values: CDR1 SGHNT, CDR2 YENEEA. The chain's CDR3 is CASSVEGLGEKLFF. CDR3 coding DNA: TGTGCCAGCAGCGTTGAGGGGTTGGGCGAAAAACTGTTTTTT.

This clone was observed many times. The chain joins TRBV11-3 to TRBJ1-1, with TRBD1 matching over 7 bases. The germline gives CDR1 SGHNT, CDR2 YENEEA. The CDR3 loop spans 14 amino acids. The trim removed 7 bases at V and 4 bases at J, leaving 9 bases unmatched. The CDR3 spells CASNRQGSVTEAFF. CDR3 coding DNA: TGTGCCAGCAACCGACAGGGTAGCGTCACTGAAGCTTTCTTT.

The V gene is TRBV19, the J gene TRBJ2-1; 8 positions agree with TRBD2. CDR1 LNHDA and CDR2 SQIVND come from the germline V gene (reference sequence). This CDR3 is built from 15 residues. V was clipped by 3 bases and J by 4 bases; unmatched bases: 5. The chain's CDR3 is CASSIVAGQYNEQFF. The CDR3 DNA follows: TGTGCCAGTAGTATTGTAGCGGGGCAATACAATGAGCAGTTCTTC.

This clone was observed a few times. This chain connects TRBV11-3 to TRBJ2-3; TRBD1 agrees at 12 bases. The CDR3 spans 17 residues. Looked up from germline, CDR1 is SGHNT and CDR2 is YENEEA. The trim removed 5 bases at V and 2 bases at J, leaving 8 bases unmatched. The CDR3 region is CASSPGKGQGATDTQYF. The CDR3 nucleotides read TGTGCCAGCAGCCCCGGGAAGGGACAGGGGGCCACAGATACGCAGTATTTT.

The chain uses TRBV19 and TRBJ2-6; D uncertain. Germline CDR1 reads LNHDA; CDR2 reads SQIVND (reference sequence). V lost 5 bases and J lost 0, with 5 bases in between. This CDR3 has 14 residues. CDR3 sequence (DNA): TGTGCCAGTAGTTGGGGCTCTGGGGCCAACGTCCTGACTTTC. Residues: CASSWGSGANVLTF. The full variable domain, in which reference TRBV19 and TRBJ2-6 provide the parts outside the CDR3, is DGGITQSPKYLFRKEGQNVTLSCEQNLNHDAMYWYRQDPGQGLRLIYYSQIVNDFQKGDIAEGYSVSREKKESFPLTVTSAQKNPTAFYLCASSWGSGANVLTFGAGSRLTVL.

V is TRBV28 and J is TRBJ2-7; 7 nucleotides agree with TRBD1. This CDR3 comprises 13 residues. Germline V gives CDR1 MDHEN, CDR2 SYDVKM. J was trimmed by 2 bases and V by 10 bases; bases with no gene match: 8. CDR3 sequence reads: CATKTGWTYEQYF. The CDR3 DNA sequence: TGTGCCACCAAGACAGGGTGGACCTACGAGCAGTACTTC.

This clone was detected only once. The chain combines TRBV19 with TRBJ2-1; 7 nucleotides align to TRBD2. The germline CDR1 and CDR2 sequences are LNHDA and SQIVND (reference sequence). The CDR3 length is 16 residues. V shed 1 base, J shed 0 bases, and the junction held 3 bases outside the gene matches. The CDR3: CASSIAGGSSYNEQFF. For the CDR3, the DNA is TGTGCCAGTAGTATAGCGGGGGGAAGCTCCTACAATGAGCAGTTCTTC. The full variable domain, completed using reference TRBV19 and TRBJ2-1, is DGGITQSPKYLFRKEGQNVTLSCEQNLNHDAMYWYRQDPGQGLRLIYYSQIVNDFQKGDIAEGYSVSREKKESFPLTVTSAQKNPTAFYLCASSIAGGSSYNEQFFGPGTRLTVL.

This clone was seen a handful of times. The rearrangement links TRBV11-3 to TRBJ1-5; no reliable D call. This CDR3 is built from 15 residues. Trimming removed 3 bases from V and 1 base from J, with 10 bases in between. The germline gives CDR1 SGHNT, CDR2 YENEEA. CDR3 in DNA: TGTGCCAGCAGCTTTTCCGGGCCAAGCAATCAGCCCCAGCATTTT. It yields the protein CASSFSGPSNQPQHF.

The rearrangement uses TRBV6-8 and TRBJ1-4; no firm D call. The CDR3 spans 12 residues. V dropped 5 bases and J dropped 10 bases, with 11 bases sitting between them. Germline values: CDR1 MNHGY, CDR2 SAAAGT. This CDR3 reads CASSGGMAKLFF. In DNA form, the CDR3 reads TGTGCCAGCAGTGGTGGGATGGCAAAACTGTTTTTT.